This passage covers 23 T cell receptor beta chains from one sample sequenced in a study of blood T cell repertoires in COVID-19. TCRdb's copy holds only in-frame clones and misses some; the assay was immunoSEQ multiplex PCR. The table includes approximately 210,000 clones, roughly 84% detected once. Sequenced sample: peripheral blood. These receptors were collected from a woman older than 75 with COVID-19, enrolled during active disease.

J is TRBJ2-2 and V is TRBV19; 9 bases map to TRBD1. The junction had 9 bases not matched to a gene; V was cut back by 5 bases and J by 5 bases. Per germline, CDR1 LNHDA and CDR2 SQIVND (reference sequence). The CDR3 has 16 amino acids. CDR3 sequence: CASSFDRGGTTGELFF. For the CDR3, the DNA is TGTGCCAGTAGTTTCGACAGGGGGGGTACTACCGGGGAGCTGTTTTTT.

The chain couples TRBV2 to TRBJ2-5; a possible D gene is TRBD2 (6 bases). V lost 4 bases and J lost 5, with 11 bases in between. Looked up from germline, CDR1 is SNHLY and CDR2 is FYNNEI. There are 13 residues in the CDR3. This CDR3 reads CASSGRGRETQYF. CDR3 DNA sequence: TGTGCCAGCAGTGGGAGGGGTCGGGAGACCCAGTACTTC. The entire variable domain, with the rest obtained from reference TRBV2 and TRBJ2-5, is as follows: EPEVTQTPSHQVTQMGQEVILRCVPISNHLYFYWYRQILGQKVEFLVSFYNNEISEKSEIFDDQFSVERPDGSNFTLKIRSTKLEDSAMYFCASSGRGRETQYFGPGTRLLVL.

The CDR3 loop reads CAHAEGQATNEKLFF. CDR3 sequence (DNA): TGTGCCCATGCGGAGGGGCAAGCAACTAATGAAAAACTGTTTTTT. The chain uses TRBV30 and TRBJ1-4; D is possibly TRBD1 (5 bases). V gave up 8 bases and J gave up 0 bases, with 16 bases separating them. The CDR3 runs to 15 residues. Germline V CDR1 and CDR2: GTSNPN, SVGIG (reference sequence).

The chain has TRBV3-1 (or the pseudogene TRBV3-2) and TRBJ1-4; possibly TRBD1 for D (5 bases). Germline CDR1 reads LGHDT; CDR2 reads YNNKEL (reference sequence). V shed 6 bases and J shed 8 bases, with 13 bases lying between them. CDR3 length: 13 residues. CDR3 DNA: TGTGCCAGCAGTGACAGTCCTCTGGAAAAACTGTTTTTT. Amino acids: CASSDSPLEKLFF.

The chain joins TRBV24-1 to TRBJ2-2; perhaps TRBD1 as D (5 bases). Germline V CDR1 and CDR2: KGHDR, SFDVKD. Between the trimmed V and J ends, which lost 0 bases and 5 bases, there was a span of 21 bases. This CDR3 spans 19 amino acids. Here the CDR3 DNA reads TGTGCCACCAGTGATTTGTTTGTTACAGGTGCACCGAGGACCGGGGAGCTGTTTTTT. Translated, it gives CATSDLFVTGAPRTGELFF.

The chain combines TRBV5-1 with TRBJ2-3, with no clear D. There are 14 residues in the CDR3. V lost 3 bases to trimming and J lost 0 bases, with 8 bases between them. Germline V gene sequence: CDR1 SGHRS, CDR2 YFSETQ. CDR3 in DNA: TGCGCCAGCAGCTCCAGGTCTAGCACAGATACGCAGTATTTT. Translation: CASSSRSSTDTQYF.

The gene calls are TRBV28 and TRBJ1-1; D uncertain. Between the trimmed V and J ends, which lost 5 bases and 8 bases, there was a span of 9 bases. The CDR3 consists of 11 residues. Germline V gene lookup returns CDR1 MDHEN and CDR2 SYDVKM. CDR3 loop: CASSATGEAFF. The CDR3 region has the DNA TGTGCCAGCAGTGCCACGGGAGAAGCTTTCTTT.

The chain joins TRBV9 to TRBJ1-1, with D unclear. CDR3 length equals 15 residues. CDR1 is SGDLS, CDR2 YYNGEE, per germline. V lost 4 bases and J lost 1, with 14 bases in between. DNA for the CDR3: TGTGCCAGCAGCCCGGCCGGGAGCAGGAACACTGAAGCTTTCTTT. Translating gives CASSPAGSRNTEAFF. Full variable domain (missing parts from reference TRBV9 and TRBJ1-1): DSGVTQTPKHLITATGQRVTLRCSPRSGDLSVYWYQQSLDQGLQFLIQYYNGEERAKGNILERFSAQQFPDLHSELNLSSLELGDSALYFCASSPAGSRNTEAFFGQGTRLTVV.

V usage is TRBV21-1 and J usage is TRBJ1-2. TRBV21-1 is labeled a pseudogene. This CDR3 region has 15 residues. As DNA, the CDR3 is TGTGCCAGCAGCAAAGCGGAGGCACCTAACTATGGCTACACCTTC. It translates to CASSKAEAPNYGYTF.

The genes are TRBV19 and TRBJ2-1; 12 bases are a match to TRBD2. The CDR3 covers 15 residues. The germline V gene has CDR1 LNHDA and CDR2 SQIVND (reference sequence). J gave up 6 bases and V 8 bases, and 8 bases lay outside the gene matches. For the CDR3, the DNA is TGTGCCAGTGCACTAGCGGGGGGTATTGGCAATGAGCAGTTCTTC. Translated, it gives CASALAGGIGNEQFF.

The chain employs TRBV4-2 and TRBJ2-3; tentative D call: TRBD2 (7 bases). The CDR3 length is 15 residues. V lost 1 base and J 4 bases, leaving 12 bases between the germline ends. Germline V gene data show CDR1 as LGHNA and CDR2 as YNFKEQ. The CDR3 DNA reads TGTGCCAGCAGCCAAGTTGGGGGGGCCTCAGATACGCAGTATTTT. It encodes CASSQVGGASDTQYF.

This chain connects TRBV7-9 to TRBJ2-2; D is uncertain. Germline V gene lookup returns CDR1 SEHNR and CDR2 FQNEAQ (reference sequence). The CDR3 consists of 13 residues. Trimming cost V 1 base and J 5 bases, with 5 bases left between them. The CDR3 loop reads CASSLDGTGELFF. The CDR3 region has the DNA TGTGCCAGCAGCTTAGACGGGACCGGGGAGCTGTTTTTT.

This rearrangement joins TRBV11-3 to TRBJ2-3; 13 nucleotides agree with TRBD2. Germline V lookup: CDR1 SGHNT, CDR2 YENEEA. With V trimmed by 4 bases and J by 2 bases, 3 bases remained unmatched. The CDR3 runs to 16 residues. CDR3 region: CASSYGLAGDTDTQYF. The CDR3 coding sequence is TGTGCCAGCAGCTACGGACTAGCGGGGGACACAGATACGCAGTATTTT.

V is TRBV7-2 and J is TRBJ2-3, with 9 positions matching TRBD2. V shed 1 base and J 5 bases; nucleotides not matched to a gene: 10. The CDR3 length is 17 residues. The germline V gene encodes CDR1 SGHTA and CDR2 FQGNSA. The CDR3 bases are TGTGCCAGCAGCTTAGAGCAGCGGGGGGCGCCAAAAGATACGCAGTATTTT. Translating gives CASSLEQRGAPKDTQYF.

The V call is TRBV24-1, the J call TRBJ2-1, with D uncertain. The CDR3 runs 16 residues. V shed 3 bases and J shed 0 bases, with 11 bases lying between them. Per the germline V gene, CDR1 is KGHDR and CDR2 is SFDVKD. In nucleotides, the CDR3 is TGTGCCACCAGTGATACTACCAAGAGCTCCTACAATGAGCAGTTCTTC. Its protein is CATSDTTKSSYNEQFF.

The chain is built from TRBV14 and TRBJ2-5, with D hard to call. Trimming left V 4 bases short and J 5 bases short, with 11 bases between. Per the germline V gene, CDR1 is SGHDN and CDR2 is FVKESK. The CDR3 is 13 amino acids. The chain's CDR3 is CASSLQLYETQYF. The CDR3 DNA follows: TGTGCCAGCAGCCTCCAACTGTACGAGACCCAGTACTTC.

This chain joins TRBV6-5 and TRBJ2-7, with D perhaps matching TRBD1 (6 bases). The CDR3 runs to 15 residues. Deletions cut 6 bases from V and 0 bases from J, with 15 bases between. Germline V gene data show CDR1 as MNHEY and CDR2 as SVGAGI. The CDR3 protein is CASRRDISSSYEQYF. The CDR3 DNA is TGTGCCAGCAGAAGGGACATCTCAAGCTCCTACGAGCAGTACTTC.

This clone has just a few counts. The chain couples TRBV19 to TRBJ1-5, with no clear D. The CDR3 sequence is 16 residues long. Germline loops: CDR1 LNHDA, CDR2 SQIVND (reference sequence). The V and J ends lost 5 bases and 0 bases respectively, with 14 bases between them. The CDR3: CASSVTPPGSNQPQHF. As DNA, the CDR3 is TGTGCCAGTAGTGTGACCCCCCCGGGTAGCAATCAGCCCCAGCATTTT. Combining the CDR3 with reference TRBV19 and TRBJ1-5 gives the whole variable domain DGGITQSPKYLFRKEGQNVTLSCEQNLNHDAMYWYRQDPGQGLRLIYYSQIVNDFQKGDIAEGYSVSREKKESFPLTVTSAQKNPTAFYLCASSVTPPGSNQPQHFGDGTRLSIL.

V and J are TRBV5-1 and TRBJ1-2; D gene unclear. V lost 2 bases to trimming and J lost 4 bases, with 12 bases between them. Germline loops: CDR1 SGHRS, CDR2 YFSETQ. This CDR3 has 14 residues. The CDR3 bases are TGCGCCAGCAGCTTAACTGTGGTCGGCTATGGCTACACCTTC. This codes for CASSLTVVGYGYTF.

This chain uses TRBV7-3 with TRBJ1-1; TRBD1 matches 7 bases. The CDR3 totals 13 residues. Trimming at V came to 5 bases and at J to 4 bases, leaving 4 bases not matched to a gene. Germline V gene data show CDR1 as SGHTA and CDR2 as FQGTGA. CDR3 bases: TGTGCCAGCAGCGCCTCAGGGGGCACTGAAGCTTTCTTT. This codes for CASSASGGTEAFF. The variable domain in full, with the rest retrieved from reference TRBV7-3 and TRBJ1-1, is GAGVSQTPSNKVTEKGKYVELRCDPISGHTALYWYRQSLGQGPEFLIYFQGTGAADDSGLPNDRFFAVRPEGSVSTLKIQRTERGDSAVYLCASSASGGTEAFFGQGTRLTVV.

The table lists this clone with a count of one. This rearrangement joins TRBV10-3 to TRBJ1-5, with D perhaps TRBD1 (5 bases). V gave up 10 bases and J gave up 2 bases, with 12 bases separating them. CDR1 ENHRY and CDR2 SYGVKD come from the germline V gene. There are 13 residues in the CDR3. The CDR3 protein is CATNVGGNQPQHF. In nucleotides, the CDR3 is TGTGCCACCAATGTAGGGGGCAATCAGCCCCAGCATTTT.

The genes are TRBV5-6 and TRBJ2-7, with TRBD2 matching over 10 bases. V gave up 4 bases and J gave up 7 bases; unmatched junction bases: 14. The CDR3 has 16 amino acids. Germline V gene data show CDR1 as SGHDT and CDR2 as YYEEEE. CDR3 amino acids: CASSAAGAGGPREQYV. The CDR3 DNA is TGTGCCAGCAGCGCCGCAGGAGCGGGGGGGCCGAGGGAGCAGTACGTC.

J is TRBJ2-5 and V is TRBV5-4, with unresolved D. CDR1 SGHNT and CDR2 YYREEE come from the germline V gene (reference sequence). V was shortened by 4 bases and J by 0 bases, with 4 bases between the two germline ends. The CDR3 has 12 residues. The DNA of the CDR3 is TGTGCCAGCAGCCCCTACCAAGAGACCCAGTACTTC. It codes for CASSPYQETQYF.